The T cell receptor (beta chain) described here comes from a study of cytomegalovirus exposure and HLA in healthy donors. Study findings and constraints: Later analysis identified a missense DCLRE1C variant that was linked to TCR beta V- and J-gene trimming.

Deletions cut 2 bases from V and 4 bases from J, with 8 bases between. CDR1 and CDR2 (germline): ENHRY, SYGVKD. The CDR3 has 13 residues. The PCR made use of 60 Vbeta and 13 Jbeta primers. Generated by immunoSEQ multiplex PCR, the TCRdb table keeps only in-frame clones and is missing some. The table records about 140,000 clones, about 82% of them present only once. Concerning this clone itself: Its antigen is currently unknown.

Sequencing was performed on PBMCs. The TCR comes from a young man in good health and CMV-seronegative. The chain recombines TRBV10-3 with TRBJ2-5; D might be TRBD1 (6 bases). The CDR3 nucleotides are TGTGCCATCAGTGAGGGCAGGGGAGAGACCCAGTACTTC. As protein: CAISEGRGETQYF.